The clone carrying this T cell receptor beta chain appeared once. This record comes from a study of OX40 agonist ivuxolimab in advanced cancers. Trimming took off 0 bases at V and 3 bases at J, with 6 bases between the two ends. The CDR3 runs 12 residues. In germline, CDR1 is GTSNPN, CDR2 SVGIG (reference sequence). Measured with immunoSEQ multiplex PCR; TCRdb has only the in-frame clones, and not every one. The sample shows under 90,000 clones, approximately 87% of them seen only once. This sequence joins TRBV30 and TRBJ2-7; D gene ambiguous. The source material was CD4+ or CD8+ T cells sorted from blood, sampled in a trial of the OX40 agonist ivuxolimab. The receptor was isolated from an adult with an advanced solid tumor such as melanoma, head and neck, liver or kidney cancer. The CDR3 sequence is CAWSVWGYEQYF. The CDR3 DNA sequence: TGTGCCTGGAGTGTATGGGGCTACGAGCAGTACTTC. The full variable domain, in which reference TRBV30 and TRBJ2-7 provide the parts outside the CDR3, is SQTIHQWPATLVQPVGSPLSLECTVEGTSNPNLYWYRQAAGRGLQLLFYSVGIGQISSEVPQNLSASRPQDRQFILSSKKLLLSDSGFYLCAWSVWGYEQYFGPGTRLTVT.